Each of the 4 T cell receptor beta chains below was sequenced from the same sample in a study of cytomegalovirus exposure and HLA in healthy donors. With 60 Vbeta and 13 Jbeta primers, the PCR was carried out. TCRdb keeps only in-frame clones here, not all; method: immunoSEQ multiplex PCR. The sample lists 100,000 or so clones; 69% were seen once. Input material: PBMCs. The receptors shown here come from a man younger than 45 in good health and CMV-seronegative.

This clone appeared once. The V call is TRBV5-4, the J call TRBJ1-3; no reliable D call. Germline values: CDR1 SGHNT, CDR2 YYREEE (reference sequence). V gave up 2 bases and J gave up 8 bases, with 11 bases separating them. This CDR3 comprises 13 residues. The CDR3 nucleotides are TGTGCCAGCAGCTTTTCAACACGGGACACCATATATTTT. Translation gives CASSFSTRDTIYF.

This clone was seen just once. This rearrangement joins TRBV4-3 to TRBJ1-3; D unclear. There are 14 residues in the CDR3. Between the trimmed V and J ends, which lost 4 bases and 0 bases, there was a span of 7 bases. Germline values: CDR1 LGHNA, CDR2 YSLEER. The CDR3 protein is CASSPGSSGNTIYF. In DNA form, the CDR3 reads TGCGCCAGCAGCCCCGGTTCCTCTGGAAACACCATATATTTT.

V is TRBV4-3 and J is TRBJ2-7; 9 bases are a match to TRBD2. V shed 4 bases and J 1 base; nucleotides not matched to a gene: 5. Per germline, CDR1 LGHNA and CDR2 YSLEER. The CDR3 length is 15 residues. CDR3 protein: CASSRQAGGSYEQYF. The CDR3 bases are TGCGCCAGCAGCCGGCAAGCGGGAGGATCCTACGAGCAGTACTTC.

This chain connects TRBV30 to TRBJ1-6, with a possible D match to TRBD1 (5 bases). CDR3 length equals 13 residues. Trimming took off 4 bases at V and 12 bases at J, with 16 bases between the two ends. Germline CDR1 reads GTSNPN; CDR2 reads SVGIG (reference sequence). The CDR3 spells CAWTLGRGRPLHF. The CDR3, as DNA: TGTGCCTGGACCCTGGGGCGGGGGAGACCCCTCCACTTT.